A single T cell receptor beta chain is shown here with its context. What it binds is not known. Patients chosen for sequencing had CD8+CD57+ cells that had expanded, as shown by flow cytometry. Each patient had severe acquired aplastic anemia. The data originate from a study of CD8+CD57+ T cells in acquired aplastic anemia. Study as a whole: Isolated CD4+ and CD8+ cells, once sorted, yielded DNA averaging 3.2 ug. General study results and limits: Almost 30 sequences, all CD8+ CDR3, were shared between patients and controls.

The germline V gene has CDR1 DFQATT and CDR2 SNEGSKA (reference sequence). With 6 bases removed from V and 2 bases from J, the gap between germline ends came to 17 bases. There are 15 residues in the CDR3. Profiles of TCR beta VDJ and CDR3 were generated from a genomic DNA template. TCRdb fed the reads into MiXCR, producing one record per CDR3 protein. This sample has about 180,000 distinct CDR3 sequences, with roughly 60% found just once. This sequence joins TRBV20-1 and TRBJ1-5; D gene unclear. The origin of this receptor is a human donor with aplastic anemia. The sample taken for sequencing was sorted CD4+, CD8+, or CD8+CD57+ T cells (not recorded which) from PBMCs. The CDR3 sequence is CSAPQWGRGNQPQHF. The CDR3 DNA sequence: TGCAGTGCCCCCCAGTGGGGTCGCGGCAATCAGCCCCAGCATTTT.